The entry below gives a single T cell receptor beta chain sequence along with its context. This sample was taken from a study of cytomegalovirus exposure and HLA in healthy donors. CDR1 is SGHTA, CDR2 FQGTGA, per germline. This CDR3 has 12 amino acids. Losses at the gene ends were 6 bases for V and 7 bases for J; bases not matched to a gene: 3. The PCR was carried out with 60 Vbeta primers and 13 Jbeta primers. Generated by immunoSEQ multiplex PCR, the TCRdb table keeps only in-frame clones and is missing some. The table includes under 200,000 clones, over 75% detected once. Sequences were obtained from PBMCs. The source of this sequence is a man aged 35 to 55 in good health and CMV-seropositive. The V call is TRBV7-3, the J call TRBJ1-5, with 7 bases that match TRBD1. The CDR3 bases are TGTGCCAGCAGGAGGACAGGACAGCCCCAGCATTTT. It codes for CASRRTGQPQHF.